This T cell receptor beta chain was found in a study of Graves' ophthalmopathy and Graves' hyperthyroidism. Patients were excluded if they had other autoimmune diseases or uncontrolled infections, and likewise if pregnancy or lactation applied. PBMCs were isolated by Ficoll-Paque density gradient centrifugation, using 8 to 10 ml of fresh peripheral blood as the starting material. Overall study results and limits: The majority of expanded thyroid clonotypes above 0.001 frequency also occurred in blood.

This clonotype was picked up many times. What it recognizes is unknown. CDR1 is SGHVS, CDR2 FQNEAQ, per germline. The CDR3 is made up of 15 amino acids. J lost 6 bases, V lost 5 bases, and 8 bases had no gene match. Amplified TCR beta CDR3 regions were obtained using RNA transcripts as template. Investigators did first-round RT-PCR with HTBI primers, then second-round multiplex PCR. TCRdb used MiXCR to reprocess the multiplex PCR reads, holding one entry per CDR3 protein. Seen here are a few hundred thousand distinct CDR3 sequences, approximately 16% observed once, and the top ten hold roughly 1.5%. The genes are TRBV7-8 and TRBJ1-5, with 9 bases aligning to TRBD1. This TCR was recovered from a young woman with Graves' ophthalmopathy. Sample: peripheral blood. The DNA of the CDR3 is TGTGCCAGCAGCCCCCGGGACAGGGACGTTCAGCCCCAGCATTTT. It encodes CASSPRDRDVQPQHF.